The present TCR beta chain was sequenced within a study of cytomegalovirus exposure and HLA in healthy donors. Study at large: Researchers found that about 82% of fewer than 450 genotyped donors fell within the Caucasian-associated ancestry cluster.

Germline assignment: CDR1 SGHTA and CDR2 FQGTGA. With 5 bases removed from V and 2 bases from J, the gap between germline ends came to 12 bases. CDR3 length: 15 residues. The PCR was carried out with 60 Vbeta primers and 13 Jbeta primers. Per the authors' pipeline: Later work found 80 million or so unique TCR beta chains, with 9.5 million to 12 million shared. This table comes from immunoSEQ multiplex PCR, and its TCRdb copy is limited to in-frame clones, with some not included. V, J and clone size reflect that table, while D and trimming were determined from the DNA. The repertoire consists of some 190,000 clones, with around 76% occurring once and the leading ten covering roughly 1.4%. Study-level findings and limits: Both high specificity and high sensitivity reportedly marked the classifier's diagnosis of cytomegalovirus status.

This clone appeared a few times. Its matching antigen is unknown. The sequence was collected from a man in his forties in good health and CMV-seronegative. Sequencing was performed on PBMCs. V and J are TRBV7-3 and TRBJ2-2, with TRBD2 as a possible D gene (5 bases). DNA of the CDR3: TGTGCCAGCAGCCGAGGACTGACTAACACCGGGGAGCTGTTTTTT. Translating it yields CASSRGLTNTGELFF.